These 19 T cell receptor beta chains share one sample of origin, sequenced in a study of shared clonotypes between healthy human individuals. Data came from immunoSEQ multiplex PCR; TCRdb stores just in-frame clones and leaves some out. The sample records about 1,800,000 clones, approximately 95% being singletons. It was CD45RO-negative cells, positively selected for CCR7, that made up naive CD8 cells, with terminally differentiated effector memory CD45RA+ cells excluded. Sequenced sample: naive CD8+ T cells sorted from blood. All receptors derive from a man aged 18 to 30 in good health.

The chain uses TRBV28 and TRBJ2-7; D is uncertain. The CDR3 spans 15 residues. V lost 5 bases and J lost 6, with 20 bases in between. Germline loops: CDR1 MDHEN, CDR2 SYDVKM. CDR3 nucleotides: TGTGCCAGCAGTCCTGAGAGTTCAGCCTATTCCGAGCAGTACTTC. Translation gives CASSPESSAYSEQYF.

This sequence joins TRBV25-1 and TRBJ1-2; D is unclear. Trimming took off 5 bases at V and 1 base at J, with 8 bases between the two ends. This CDR3 is 13 amino acids long. Germline CDR1 MGHDK, CDR2 SYGVNS. The DNA for the CDR3 is TGTGCCAGCAGTTTCGGCCATAACTATGGCTACACCTTC. Its protein is CASSFGHNYGYTF.

Of note for this clone: Because the CDR3 is missing its conserved closing phenylalanine or tryptophan, this is likely a read error. The DNA is left out, because the CDR3 cannot be placed on it with certainty; the CDR3 is given as TCRdb lists it. This sequence joins TRBV19 and TRBJ2-7; the D call of TRBD1 is as the table states it, not checked on the DNA. Per germline, CDR1 LNHDA and CDR2 SQIVND (reference sequence). The CDR3 extends over 11 residues, inclusive of both ends. This CDR3 is CASSIGQDWAL.

This chain links TRBV2 with TRBJ2-5; D is possibly TRBD2 (5 bases). With 11 bases removed from V and 2 bases from J, the gap between germline ends came to 15 bases. Germline V gene lookup returns CDR1 SNHLY and CDR2 FYNNEI. This CDR3 is 13 amino acids long. CDR3 sequence (DNA): TGTGCCTTGTTGCTAGCTCCACAAGAGACCCAGTACTTC. This translates into CALLLAPQETQYF.

The J gene is TRBJ2-7, the V gene TRBV13, with D hard to call. Germline CDR1 and CDR2: PRHDT and FYEKMQ (reference sequence). The length of the CDR3 is 14 residues. Trimming removed 5 bases from V and 3 bases from J, with 14 bases in between. CDR3 sequence: CASSTRAPNYEQYF. The CDR3 DNA is TGTGCCAGCAGCACAAGAGCGCCTAACTACGAGCAGTACTTC.

This clone came up once. At the DNA level, this CDR3 is encoded by other sequences in the same sample as well. The rearrangement links TRBV30 to TRBJ2-1, with D possibly being TRBD1 (5 bases). Germline lookup yields CDR1 GTSNPN and CDR2 SVGIG (reference sequence). V was cut by 0 bases and J by 7 bases, with 7 bases left in between. CDR3 length: 12 amino acids. The CDR3: CAWSVAGNEQFF. Written as DNA, the CDR3 is TGTGCCTGGAGTGTCGCAGGGAATGAGCAGTTCTTC.

The chain recombines TRBV30 with TRBJ1-1; maybe TRBD1 (5 bases). Looked up from germline, CDR1 is GTSNPN and CDR2 is SVGIG (reference sequence). The CDR3 runs to 11 residues. V lost 7 bases and J lost 1, with 7 bases in between. CDR3 DNA: TGTGCCTTGGGGGGGAACACTGAAGCTTTCTTT. It translates to CALGGNTEAFF.

V and J are TRBV11-2 and TRBJ1-4; the match to TRBD1 covers 7 bases. The trim removed 8 bases at V and 7 bases at J, leaving 10 bases unmatched. In germline, CDR1 is SGHAT, CDR2 FQNNGV. The CDR3 has 14 amino acids. The CDR3 nucleotides are TGTGCCAGCCGTACTGGGCAGGGGGTTGAAAAACTGTTTTTT. It translates to CASRTGQGVEKLFF.

The rearrangement uses TRBV11-2 and TRBJ2-7; 7 nucleotides line up with TRBD1. The CDR3 contains 13 residues. With V trimmed by 5 bases and J by 3 bases, 4 bases remained unmatched. Germline V gene sequence: CDR1 SGHAT, CDR2 FQNNGV. Here the CDR3 reads CASSVRQGYEQYF. In DNA, the CDR3 is TGTGCCAGCAGCGTTCGACAGGGCTACGAGCAGTACTTC. Together with reference TRBV11-2 and TRBJ2-7, the CDR3 gives the full variable domain: EAGVAQSPRYKIIEKRQSVAFWCNPISGHATLYWYQQILGQGPKLLIQFQNNGVVDDSQLPKDRFSAERLKGVDSTLKIQPAKLEDSAVYLCASSVRQGYEQYFGPGTRLTVT.

The CDR3 DNA reads as TGTGCCAGTAGCCAGACTAGCGGTCCCTCCTACGAGCAGTACTTC. Its protein is CASSQTSGPSYEQYF. This chain links TRBV19 with TRBJ2-7, with 9 bases that match TRBD2. The CDR3 runs to 15 residues. From germline, CDR1 is LNHDA and CDR2 SQIVND (reference sequence). The V and J ends lost 6 bases and 0 bases, in that order; junction bases with no gene match: 6.

V gene TRBV27 combines with J gene TRBJ1-4, with 7 bases aligning to TRBD1. The germline CDR1 and CDR2 sequences are MNHEY and SMNVEV (reference sequence). This CDR3 region has 13 residues. V lost 10 bases and J lost 8; bases outside the gene matches: 10. The DNA for the CDR3 is TGTGCCACCGCGGACAGGAGCTACGAAAAACTGTTTTTT. It codes for CATADRSYEKLFF. The full variable domain, with the rest looked up from reference TRBV27 and TRBJ1-4, is EAQVTQNPRYLITVTGKKLTVTCSQNMNHEYMSWYRQDPGLGLRQIYYSMNVEVTDKGDVPEGYKVSRKEKRNFPLILESPSPNQTSLYFCATADRSYEKLFFGSGTQLSVL.

This chain joins TRBV7-8 and TRBJ2-3; tentative D call: TRBD2 (5 bases). There are 15 residues in the CDR3. The ends were cut back, 1 base at V and 4 bases at J, with 12 bases in the middle. In germline, CDR1 is SGHVS, CDR2 FQNEAQ. The CDR3 region is CASSLGRLGADTQYF. In DNA, the CDR3 is TGTGCCAGCAGCTTAGGTCGGCTGGGAGCAGATACGCAGTATTTT.

The chain uses TRBV11-2 and TRBJ2-7; 8 nucleotides match TRBD2. CDR1 and CDR2 (germline): SGHAT, FQNNGV. With 4 bases clipped from V and 0 bases from J, the junction kept 8 bases outside the gene matches. The CDR3 length is 16 residues. The DNA of the CDR3 is TGTGCCAGCAGCTCTACAGTCCTAGCGGGCTCCTACGAGCAGTACTTC. It yields the protein CASSSTVLAGSYEQYF.

V gene TRBV19 combines with J gene TRBJ1-6; 10 bases map to TRBD1. V gave up 7 bases and J gave up 1 base; unmatched junction bases: 7. The CDR3 runs 17 residues. CDR1 and CDR2 (germline): LNHDA, SQIVND (reference sequence). Here the CDR3 reads CASTPGTGVSYNSPLHF. CDR3 nucleotides: TGTGCCAGTACCCCGGGGACAGGGGTATCCTATAATTCACCCCTCCACTTT.

This clone was detected once. The V and J genes are TRBV4-1 and TRBJ1-5; D is perhaps TRBD1 (6 bases). Trimming removed 4 bases at V and 7 bases at J, with 17 bases between. The CDR3 is made up of 15 amino acids. The germline V gene encodes CDR1 MGHRA and CDR2 YSYEKL. The CDR3 bases are TGCGCCAGCAGCCCCGGGGAGGGGGAAGGGCAGCCCCAGCATTTT. It encodes CASSPGEGEGQPQHF.

This clone was found a few times. V and J are TRBV29-1 and TRBJ2-2; 10 bases agree with TRBD2. The germline gives CDR1 SQVTM, CDR2 ANQGSEA. The CDR3 is 15 amino acids. The junction had 4 bases not matched to a gene; V was cut back by 4 bases and J by 2 bases. The CDR3 region has the DNA TGCAGCGTTGCCCTAGCGGGGGACAACACCGGGGAGCTGTTTTTT. As protein: CSVALAGDNTGELFF.

The CDR3 DNA is TGCAGCGTTGGGGACAAGGGAAGAGGGCAAGAGACCCAGTACTTC. Translation: CSVGDKGRGQETQYF. V gene TRBV29-1 combines with J gene TRBJ2-5; maybe TRBD1 (6 bases). Germline-derived CDR1 and CDR2 are SQVTM and ANQGSEA. The CDR3 has 15 amino acids. The V end was cut by 4 bases, the J end by 2 bases, with 17 bases between.

The genes are TRBV7-3 and TRBJ1-6; D remains ambiguous. The CDR3 is made up of 13 amino acids. The V end lost 5 bases, the J end lost 6 bases, and 8 bases lay between the germline ends. Germline V CDR1 and CDR2: SGHTA, FQGTGA. DNA for the CDR3: TGTGCCAGCAGCCCGGACCCTAATTCACCCCTCCACTTT. Its protein product is CASSPDPNSPLHF.

The chain combines TRBV4-3 with TRBJ1-5; 7 nucleotides match TRBD1. Germline V gene data show CDR1 as LGHNA and CDR2 as YSLEER. V shed 4 bases and J 5 bases; nucleotides not matched to a gene: 5. The CDR3 is 14 amino acids. DNA of the CDR3: TGCGCCAGCAGCCCTCGACAGGGAGATCAGCCCCAGCATTTT. Encoded protein: CASSPRQGDQPQHF.